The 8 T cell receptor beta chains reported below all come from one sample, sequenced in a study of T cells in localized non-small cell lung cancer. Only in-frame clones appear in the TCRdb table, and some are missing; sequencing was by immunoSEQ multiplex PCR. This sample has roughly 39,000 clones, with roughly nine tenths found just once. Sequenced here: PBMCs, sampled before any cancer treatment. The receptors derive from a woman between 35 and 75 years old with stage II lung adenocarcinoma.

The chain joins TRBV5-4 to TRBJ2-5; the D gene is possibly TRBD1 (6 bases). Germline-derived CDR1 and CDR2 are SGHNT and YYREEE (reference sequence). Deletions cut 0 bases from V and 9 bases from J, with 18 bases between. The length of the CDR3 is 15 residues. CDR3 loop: CASSLARTVPEAQYF. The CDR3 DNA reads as TGTGCCAGCAGCTTGGCCCGGACAGTCCCTGAGGCCCAGTACTTC. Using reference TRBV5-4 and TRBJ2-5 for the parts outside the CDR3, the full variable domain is ETGVTQSPTHLIKTRGQQVTLRCSSQSGHNTVSWYQQALGQGPQFIFQYYREEENGRGNFPPRFSGLQFPNYSSELNVNALELDDSALYLCASSLARTVPEAQYFGPGTRLLVL.

The CDR3 here is CASSETTGWTYEQYF. The CDR3 nucleotides read TGTGCCAGCAGTGAGACGACAGGGTGGACCTACGAGCAGTACTTC. This rearrangement joins TRBV6-1 to TRBJ2-7; 7 bases align to TRBD1. There are 15 residues in the CDR3. The V segment lost 3 bases and the J segment 2 bases; nucleotides outside the gene matches: 7. Germline loops: CDR1 MNHNS, CDR2 SASEGT.

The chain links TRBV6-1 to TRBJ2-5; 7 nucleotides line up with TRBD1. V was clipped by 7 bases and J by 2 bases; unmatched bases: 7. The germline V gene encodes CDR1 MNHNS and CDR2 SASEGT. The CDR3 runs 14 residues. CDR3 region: CASTYGTAQETQYF. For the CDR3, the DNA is TGTGCCAGCACCTATGGGACAGCTCAAGAGACCCAGTACTTC.

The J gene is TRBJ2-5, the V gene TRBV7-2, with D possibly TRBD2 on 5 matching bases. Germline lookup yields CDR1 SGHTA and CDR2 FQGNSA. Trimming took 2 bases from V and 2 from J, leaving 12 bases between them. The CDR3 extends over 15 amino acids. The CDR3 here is CASSLRRTFQETQYF. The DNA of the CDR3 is TGTGCCAGCAGCTTACGCAGGACTTTTCAAGAGACCCAGTACTTC.

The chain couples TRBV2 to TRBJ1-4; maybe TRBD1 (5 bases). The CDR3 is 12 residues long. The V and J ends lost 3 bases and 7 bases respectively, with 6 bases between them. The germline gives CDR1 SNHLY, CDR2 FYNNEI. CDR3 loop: CASSDQGEKLFF. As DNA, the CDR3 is TGTGCCAGCAGTGACCAGGGTGAAAAACTGTTTTTT.

Here the CDR3 DNA reads TGTGCCAGCAGCCGGACAGGGATGGGTGAGCAGTTCTTC. As protein: CASSRTGMGEQFF. J is TRBJ2-1 and V is TRBV7-2, with 8 bases identical to TRBD1. The germline V gene encodes CDR1 SGHTA and CDR2 FQGNSA. V lost 5 bases to trimming and J lost 9 bases; unmatched junction nucleotides: 6. The length of the CDR3 is 13 residues.

The CDR3 spells CASSLTQKGYEQYF. Written as DNA, the CDR3 is TGCGCCAGCAGCTTAACTCAAAAGGGGTACGAGCAGTACTTC. This rearrangement joins TRBV5-1 to TRBJ2-7, with D perhaps matching TRBD1 (5 bases). This CDR3 has 14 residues. V was shortened by 2 bases and J by 4 bases, with 13 bases between the two germline ends. CDR1 and CDR2 (germline): SGHRS, YFSETQ.

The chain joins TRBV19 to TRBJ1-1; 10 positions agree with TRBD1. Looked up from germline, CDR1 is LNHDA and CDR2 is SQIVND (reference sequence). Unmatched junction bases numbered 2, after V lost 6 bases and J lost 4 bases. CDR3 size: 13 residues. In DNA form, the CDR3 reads TGTGCCAGTAGCCGGACAGGGGGCACTGAAGCTTTCTTT. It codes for CASSRTGGTEAFF.